This T cell receptor beta chain was identified during a study of blood T cells in healthy people across ages. The study, taken as a whole, reports: A roughly linear age-dependent decrease characterized TCR beta diversity per million T cells. TCR beta diversity tracked closely with naive T cell percentage. Donors of long life had a larger count of naive CD4+ cells and greater diversity than aged donors.

Germline V gives CDR1 SGHAT, CDR2 FQNNGV. CDR3 length: 17 residues. V shed 5 bases, J shed 3 bases, and the junction held 13 bases outside the gene matches. A remark on this clonotype: What it recognizes is unknown.

It was with a sample-barcoded 5' primer and a J-beta primer mix that a second PCR of roughly 7 to 12 cycles was run. TCRdb passed the 5' RACE reads through MiXCR, listing each CDR3 protein once. The data contain about 1.6 million distinct CDR3 sequences, 34% of them singletons. At least 5 micrograms of total RNA were extracted per sample. This clonotype originated in a young woman in good health. Sequencing was performed on blood. The rearrangement links TRBV11-2 to TRBJ2-3, with TRBD2 matching 8 bases. DNA of the CDR3: TGTGCCAGCAGCCGCCTCGGGGTCCGGGGGGGAACAGATACGCAGTATTTT. This sequence encodes CASSRLGVRGGTDTQYF.